The T cell receptor (beta chain) described here comes from a study of siplizumab effects on memory and regulatory T cells. Study-wide findings and caveats: Siplizumab conditions gave an average of roughly 65% Treg-derived mappable alloreactive CD4+ clones, versus about 30% for controls. In unstimulated cells, naive T cells appeared more diverse than memory T cells and seemed major alloresponse contributors. Suppressive activity of Tregs proliferating in siplizumab cultures remained unconfirmed.

Repertoires were generated with immunoSEQ multiplex PCR, while TCRdb's copy carries only in-frame clones and drops some. The sample includes tens of thousands of clones, over 95% of them seen just once. On this clone: What it binds is unknown.

The sequencing sample was made of naive CD8+ T cells sorted from blood. The origin of this receptor is a human donor in good health.

CDR3 amino acids: CASRSSGAGYTF. In nucleotides, the CDR3 is TGTGCCAGCAGGTCTTCGGGGGCCGGCTACACCTTC. The V gene is TRBV7-9, the J gene TRBJ1-2; the D gene is possibly TRBD1 (6 bases). Germline CDR1 is SEHNR and CDR2 is FQNEAQ (reference sequence). The CDR3 is 12 residues long. V was cut by 6 bases and J by 8 bases, with 13 bases left in between.